Listed below are T cell receptor beta chains from one sample, sequenced in a study of identical twins. From the 5' RACE reads, TCRdb called clonotypes with MiXCR, one entry per CDR3 protein. The sample contains fewer than 900,000 distinct CDR3 sequences, around 20% of which appear only once. These data also featured in a second study, about T cells expressing NK-cell markers.

Source material: PBMCs. The receptor set was obtained from a woman aged 18-35 years in good health. CDR3s include the opening cysteine and the closing phenylalanine or tryptophan. D genes are given only for firm matches. The size field is filled for only some rows; it gives once, few, many or a size class.

abundance: .
v_gene: TRBV5-1
j_gene: TRBJ2-7
d_gene: .
CDR3aa: CASSPRGRAGGGAYEQYF
CDR3nt: TGCGCCAGCAGCCCGAGAGGCAGGGCGGGCGGGGGCGCCTACGAGCAGTACTTC

abundance: few
v_gene: TRBV20-1
j_gene: TRBJ2-4
d_gene: .
CDR3aa: CSASPTGSVRAKNIQYF
CDR3nt: TGCAGTGCCAGCCCGACAGGATCGGTTCGAGCCAAAAACATTCAGTACTTC

abundance: few
v_gene: TRBV6-1
j_gene: TRBJ2-6
d_gene: .
CDR3aa: CASGGGSGANVLTF
CDR3nt: TGTGCCAGCGGTGGCGGTTCTGGGGCCAACGTCCTGACTTTC

abundance: few
v_gene: TRBV20-1
j_gene: TRBJ2-7
d_gene: .
CDR3aa: CMGALGVDEQYF
CDR3nt: TGCATGGGGGCGTTGGGGGTCGACGAGCAGTACTTC

abundance: few
v_gene: TRBV5-5
j_gene: TRBJ2-7
d_gene: .
CDR3aa: CASSFNVEGEQYF
CDR3nt: TGTGCCAGCAGCTTCAACGTTGAGGGGGAGCAGTACTTC

abundance: few
v_gene: TRBV27
j_gene: TRBJ2-7
d_gene: .
CDR3aa: CASSLSGGIGYEQYF
CDR3nt: TGTGCCAGCAGTTTATCCGGGGGAATAGGCTACGAGCAGTACTTC

abundance: .
v_gene: TRBV4-3
j_gene: TRBJ2-5
d_gene: .
CDR3aa: CASSQAPQGGETQYF
CDR3nt: TGCGCCAGCAGCCAAGCGCCTCAGGGGGGTGAGACCCAGTACTTC

abundance: .
v_gene: TRBV12-3/TRBV12-4
j_gene: TRBJ2-7
d_gene: TRBD2
CDR3aa: CASSFDSGRSYEQYF
CDR3nt: TGTGCCAGCAGTTTCGATAGCGGGAGGTCCTACGAGCAGTACTTC

abundance: .
v_gene: TRBV5-6
j_gene: TRBJ2-3
d_gene: TRBD1
CDR3aa: CASRKVQGPDTQYF
CDR3nt: TGTGCCAGCAGAAAAGTACAGGGGCCAGATACGCAGTATTTT

abundance: once
v_gene: TRBV11-2
j_gene: TRBJ2-7
d_gene: .
CDR3aa: CASSPRGEPGLSRSYEQYF
CDR3nt: TGTGCCAGCAGCCCGCGGGGCGAACCGGGACTCAGTCGATCCTACGAGCAGTACTTC

abundance: few
v_gene: TRBV20-1
j_gene: TRBJ2-2
d_gene: .
CDR3aa: CSARVQGLRGTGELFF
CDR3nt: TGCAGTGCTAGAGTCCAGGGATTACGAGGCACCGGGGAGCTGTTTTTT

abundance: .
v_gene: TRBV12-3/TRBV12-4
j_gene: TRBJ1-1
d_gene: .
CDR3aa: CASSRTDEAFF
CDR3nt: TGTGCCAGCAGTCGGACAGATGAAGCTTTCTTT

abundance: .
v_gene: TRBV20-1
j_gene: TRBJ2-3
d_gene: TRBD2
CDR3aa: CSARLAGGPRYTQYF
CDR3nt: TGCAGTGCTAGGCTAGCGGGGGGGCCAAGATATACGCAGTATTTT